This TCR beta chain was identified during a study of blood T cell repertoires in COVID-19. Turning to the study itself: The origin of the acute and convalescent COVID-19 samples was the United States, Italy and Spain. T cells, B-cell-depleted T cells, or PBMCs provided the cDNA or gDNA that served as material.

How the authors handled the data: Reference gene primer amplification yielded estimated nucleated cell counts. Data came from immunoSEQ multiplex PCR; TCRdb stores just in-frame clones and leaves some out. V, J and clone size were drawn from that table, and D and trimming were deduced from the DNA. The table includes roughly 260,000 clones, more than 75% detected once. This CDR3 spans 17 amino acids. Germline CDR1 SGHDN, CDR2 FVKESK. The V and J ends lost 6 bases and 0 bases respectively, with 15 bases between them. Sequencing was done on a sample of peripheral blood. The chain is built from TRBV14 and TRBJ1-6; D is unresolved. The receptor was isolated from a man aged 35-49 years who had recovered from COVID-19. CDR3 residues: CASRRSVEPSYNSPLHF. The CDR3 DNA follows: TGTGCCAGCAGACGGTCTGTAGAGCCCTCCTATAATTCACCCCTCCACTTT. Using reference TRBV14 and TRBJ1-6 for the parts outside the CDR3, the full variable domain is EAGVTQFPSHSVIEKGQTVTLRCDPISGHDNLYWYRRVMGKEIKFLLHFVKESKQDESGMPNNRFLAERTGGTYSTLKVQPAELEDSGVYFCASRRSVEPSYNSPLHFGNGTRLTVT.